This paragraph reports one T cell receptor beta chain. Its antigen is as yet unknown. Trimming shortened V by 5 bases and J by 2 bases, and 12 bases separated the two germline ends. The CDR3 is 14 amino acids. The sample is drawn from a study of vaccination and CD4 T cells after COVID-19. The overall study: Post-COVID draws followed diagnosis by a median around 100 days (range 35 to 161). The interval from dose two to post-vaccine sampling had a median of roughly 72 days, and it ranged from 14 to 241.

Study findings and constraints: Analysis of convalescent patients found that 304 of 307 vaccine-specific clones were spike mono-reactive. There was no significant change from around 19 to 38 median reactive clonotypes.

Sequence data for DNA of cultured CD4+ T cells were generated by the Oncomine TCR Beta short-read assay. From CD4+ T cells that had been cultured, genomic DNA was extracted. Via MiXCR, TCRdb re-called the PCR reads, giving one row per CDR3 protein. The table records over 7,500 distinct CDR3 sequences, around two fifths of them present only once. The treatment is: approximately nine-day PBMC culture with coronavirus spike peptide pools or control peptides (ViraFEST assay). It was before the COVID-19 pandemic (2011-2018) that the unexposed donor's CD4+ T cells were collected. The receptor's source is a human donor in good health. The rearrangement joins TRBV12-3 or TRBV12-4 to TRBJ1-1, with D possibly matching TRBD1 (6 bases). The sample comprised CD4+ T cells from blood, cultured in vitro. The CDR3 DNA reads as TGTGCCAGCAGTACGACAGGAGCTAACACTGAAGCTTTCTTT. Encoded protein: CASSTTGANTEAFF.